The T cell receptor (beta chain) under discussion was sequenced for a study of T-cell memory formation after mild COVID-19. About the research overall: TCR clustering was largely donor specific.

V was cut by 6 bases and J by 0 bases, with 8 bases left in between. Germline assignment: CDR1 SGHTA and CDR2 FQGTGA. This CDR3 comprises 14 residues. TCRdb independently ran MiXCR on the 5' RACE reads; one entry per CDR3 protein. Altogether around 440,000 distinct CDR3 sequences are present, roughly 18% being singletons, with the ten largest covering approximately 13%. The V and J genes are TRBV7-3 and TRBJ2-2, with D possibly TRBD2 on 5 matching bases. This TCR derives from an adult woman who had mild COVID-19 (a few samples of this study predate the infection). Cell type and time point are not known. The specimen was PBMCs or a T cell subset sorted from them (not recorded which). The CDR3 sequence is CASRPGTNTGELFF. In nucleotides, the CDR3 is TGTGCCAGCAGGCCCGGGACGAACACCGGGGAGCTGTTTTTT.